These T cell receptor beta chains were read from a single sample in a study of cytomegalovirus exposure and HLA in healthy donors. The table came from immunoSEQ multiplex PCR; TCRdb's copy has only in-frame clones and leaves some out. The sample holds approximately 97,000 clones, about four fifths seen once. What was sequenced was PBMCs. These receptors were collected from a male donor in good health and CMV-seropositive. Each CDR3 is given with its conserved first and last residue. D genes are given only for firm matches. For some rows the clone size is stated as once, few or many, or as a class when expanded; others skip it.

d_call,clone_size,v_call,j_call,cdr3_aa,cdr3_nt
-,-,TRBV5-1,TRBJ2-7,CASSLAPARRYEQYF,TGCGCCAGCAGCTTGGCCCCGGCAAGGAGGTACGAGCAGTACTTC
-,-,TRBV6-1,TRBJ2-2,CASSEARGPTNTGELFF,TGTGCCAGCAGTGAAGCTAGGGGTCCTACGAACACCGGGGAGCTGTTTTTT
-,-,TRBV2,TRBJ1-1,CVSSVGGAGTQNTGAFF,TGTGTCAGCAGTGTAGGGGGGGCTGGGACACAAAACACTGGAGCTTTCTTT
-,-,TRBV5-1,TRBJ2-7,CASSLAGTAGSYEQYF,TGCGCCAGCAGCTTGGCCGGGACTGCGGGATCCTACGAGCAGTACTTC
-,-,TRBV6-1,TRBJ1-2,CASSGDYYGYTF,TGTGCCAGCAGTGGCGACTACTATGGCTACACCTTC
TRBD1,once,TRBV6-5,TRBJ1-1,CASSPQGAGTEAFF,TGTGCCAGCTCCCCTCAGGGGGCAGGGACTGAAGCTTTCTTT
TRBD1,-,TRBV5-8,TRBJ2-7,CASSRGQGIYEQYF,TGTGCCAGCAGCCGCGGACAGGGGATCTACGAGCAGTACTTC
TRBD1,-,TRBV30,TRBJ1-5,CACSQGASNQPQNF,TGTGCCTGCTCTCAGGGGGCCAGCAATCAGCCCCAGAATTTT
TRBD1,-,TRBV7-2,TRBJ1-1,CASSFTGQGGTEAFF,TGTGCCAGCAGCTTTACCGGACAGGGAGGGACTGAAGCTTTCTTT
TRBD2,few,TRBV7-2,TRBJ2-5,CASSLRASGGFETQYF,TGTGCCAGCAGCTTAAGGGCTAGCGGGGGCTTTGAGACCCAGTACTTC
-,-,TRBV2,TRBJ2-3,CASSDFSGTDTQYF,TGTGCCAGCAGTGATTTTTCGGGGACAGATACGCAGTATTTT
TRBD1,-,TRBV30,TRBJ1-1,CAWAPLGGLGTEAFF,TGTGCCTGGGCGCCCCTAGGGGGCTTGGGGACTGAAGCTTTCTTT
-,-,TRBV13,TRBJ1-1,CASSLTFRGTEAFF,TGTGCCAGCAGCCTAACTTTTCGGGGCACTGAAGCTTTCTTT
TRBD1,-,TRBV7-8,TRBJ1-1,CASSLPRTGTEAFF,TGTGCCAGCAGCTTACCCCGGACAGGTACTGAAGCTTTCTTT
TRBD2,-,TRBV7-9,TRBJ2-1,CASSDGLALNEQFF,TGTGCCAGCAGCGACGGACTAGCGCTCAATGAGCAGTTCTTC
TRBD1,-,TRBV6-6,TRBJ2-3,CASSLDRGETDTQYF,TGTGCCAGCAGCCTAGACAGGGGCGAAACAGATACGCAGTATTTT
TRBD1,-,TRBV4-2,TRBJ1-1,CASSQGQGANTEAFF,TGTGCCAGCAGCCAAGGACAGGGCGCGAACACTGAAGCTTTCTTT
TRBD2,-,TRBV27,TRBJ2-7,CASSFAGERGLYEQYF,TGTGCCAGCAGTTTTGCGGGGGAGCGGGGACTCTACGAGCAGTACTTC
TRBD2,-,TRBV25-1,TRBJ2-1,CASSELSGGYNEQFF,TGTGCCAGCAGTGAACTAAGCGGGGGCTACAATGAGCAGTTCTTC
TRBD1,-,TRBV29-1,TRBJ2-5,CSVAPTGGETQYF,TGCAGCGTTGCACCTACAGGGGGGGAGACCCAGTACTTC
TRBD1,few,TRBV4-1,TRBJ1-4,CASSQEASRTGILFF,TGCGCCAGCAGCCAAGAAGCCTCCCGGACAGGGATACTGTTTTTT
TRBD2,-,TRBV7-2,TRBJ2-1,CASSWGLVVEQFF,TGTGCCAGCAGCTGGGGACTAGTGGTTGAGCAGTTCTTC
TRBD2,-,TRBV7-2,TRBJ2-3,CASSLWPSGGGTDTQYF,TGTGCCAGCAGCTTATGGCCTAGCGGGGGGGGTACAGATACGCAGTATTTT
-,-,TRBV30,TRBJ1-5,CAWSGQERVPQHF,TGTGCCTGGAGTGGACAGGAAAGGGTGCCCCAGCATTTT
TRBD1,-,TRBV18,TRBJ1-4,CASSPEGQGSRRFF,TGTGCCAGCTCACCAGAAGGACAGGGGTCTCGGCGGTTTTTT
-,-,TRBV5-1,TRBJ2-5,CASSWGPVGETQYF,TGCGCCAGCAGTTGGGGGCCGGTGGGGGAGACCCAGTACTTC
TRBD2,-,TRBV5-6,TRBJ2-7,CASSPGTNYEQYF,TGTGCCAGCAGCCCCGGGACTAACTACGAGCAGTACTTC
-,-,TRBV5-1,TRBJ1-2,CASGGGSRAEVESYGYTF,TGCGCCAGCGGGGGCGGCTCCAGGGCAGAAGTAGAGTCCTATGGCTACACCTTC
-,-,TRBV5-6,TRBJ1-2,CASSLGQSYGYTF,TGTGCCAGCAGCCTTGGACAGAGCTATGGCTACACCTTC
-,-,TRBV6-5,TRBJ1-1,CASSLRQPGNTEAFF,TGTGCCAGCAGTTTACGACAGCCTGGTAACACTGAAGCTTTCTTT
TRBD1,few,TRBV7-6,TRBJ1-1,CASSLGGTGGGNTEAFF,TGTGCCAGCAGCTTAGGTGGGACAGGAGGTGGAAACACTGAAGCTTTCTTT
-,-,TRBV11-1,TRBJ1-5,CASSLAPGRPIRNQPQHF,TGTGCCAGCAGCTTGGCTCCGGGGAGGCCTATACGCAATCAGCCCCAGCATTTT
TRBD1,once,TRBV18,TRBJ2-7,CASSPGQGGTYEQYF,TGTGCCAGCTCACCAGGACAGGGTGGGACCTACGAGCAGTACTTC
-,-,TRBV30,TRBJ2-4,CAWSVPALGKNIQYF,TGTGCCTGGAGTGTGCCCGCCCTAGGCAAAAACATTCAGTACTTC
TRBD1,few,TRBV14,TRBJ1-5,CASRTQGGFGRGRWSNQPQHF,TGTGCCAGCAGAACCCAAGGAGGGTTCGGCAGGGGGCGATGGAGCAATCAGCCCCAGCATTTT
TRBD1,-,TRBV14,TRBJ1-1,CASSQGAQGRNAFF,TGTGCCAGCAGCCAAGGGGCACAGGGGCGGAATGCTTTCTTT
-,-,TRBV19,TRBJ2-7,CASSDQGPYEQYF,TGTGCCAGTAGTGACCAGGGCCCCTACGAGCAGTACTTC
-,few,TRBV12-5,TRBJ2-3,CASGLVQGVDTQYF,TGTGCTAGTGGTTTGGTACAGGGAGTTGATACGCAGTATTTT
-,-,TRBV4-1,TRBJ1-2,CASSPRGTQANYGYTF,TGCGCCAGCAGCCCGAGAGGGACACAGGCTAACTATGGCTACACCTTC
-,-,TRBV4-2,TRBJ1-2,CASSQDQGQYGYTF,TGTGCCAGCAGCCAAGATCAGGGTCAGTATGGCTACACCTTC
TRBD1,-,TRBV15,TRBJ1-2,CATSRVEDRAAIYGYTF,TGTGCCACCAGCAGAGTTGAGGACAGGGCAGCAATCTATGGCTACACCTTC
TRBD1,-,TRBV6-1,TRBJ1-2,CASSHRQGATYGYTF,TGTGCCAGCAGTCACCGACAGGGGGCGACCTATGGCTACACCTTC
-,-,TRBV6-5,TRBJ1-1,CASSYSQMNTEAFF,TGTGCCAGCAGTTACTCCCAAATGAACACTGAAGCTTTCTTT
TRBD1,-,TRBV30,TRBJ1-1,CAWSVSLTGVGATEAFF,TGTGCCTGGAGTGTCTCCTTAACAGGGGTCGGGGCCACTGAAGCTTTCTTT
TRBD1,-,TRBV30,TRBJ1-4,CAWSLAGGGSTNEKLFF,TGTGCCTGGAGTTTAGCAGGGGGAGGTTCAACTAATGAAAAACTGTTTTTT
-,-,TRBV6-4,TRBJ1-2,CASSDSSGGSNYGYTF,TGTGCCAGCAGTGACTCGTCGGGGGGTTCTAACTATGGCTACACCTTC
TRBD1,-,TRBV9,TRBJ1-1,CASSGRPGTENTEAFF,TGTGCCAGCAGCGGGAGACCAGGGACAGAGAACACTGAAGCTTTCTTT
TRBD1,-,TRBV27,TRBJ1-1,CASSPSTGGGEAFF,TGTGCCAGCAGTCCATCGACAGGGGGCGGTGAAGCTTTCTTT
TRBD1,-,TRBV2,TRBJ2-3,CASSEVRQGISTDTQYF,TGTGCCAGCAGCGAGGTTAGACAGGGGATCAGCACAGATACGCAGTATTTT
-,-,TRBV7-9,TRBJ2-3,CASSLGQGMDTQYF,TGTGCCAGCAGCTTAGGCCAGGGGATGGATACGCAGTATTTT